These T cell receptor beta chains were read from a single sample in a study of OX40 agonist ivuxolimab in advanced cancers. Sequenced by immunoSEQ multiplex PCR; TCRdb stores in-frame clones only, minus some. The table has tens of thousands of clones, about 88% seen once. The material sequenced was CD4+ or CD8+ T cells sorted from blood, taken in a trial of the OX40 agonist ivuxolimab. Receptors originate from an adult with an advanced solid tumor such as melanoma, head and neck, liver or kidney cancer. The CDR3 runs from the conserved cysteine through the conserved F or W. The D gene is left open where the match is weak. Clone size is shown for a subset of rows, as once, few, many or a class of expanded clone.

CDR3aa: CASRRDRARATNEKLFF
CDR3nt: TGTGCCAGCAGAAGAGACAGGGCACGGGCAACTAATGAAAAACTGTTTTTT
v_gene: TRBV5-8
abundance: .
d_gene: TRBD1
j_gene: TRBJ1-4

CDR3aa: CAISLRPGRPYGYTF
CDR3nt: TGTGCCATCAGTCTACGTCCCGGCCGCCCTTATGGCTACACCTTC
v_gene: TRBV10-3
abundance: .
d_gene: .
j_gene: TRBJ1-2

CDR3aa: CASSKIAGGPETQYF
CDR3nt: TGTGCCAGCAGCAAGATAGCGGGGGGCCCAGAGACCCAGTACTTC
v_gene: TRBV7-3
abundance: once
d_gene: TRBD2
j_gene: TRBJ2-5

CDR3aa: CASSIGQGGGNSGELFF
CDR3nt: TGTGCCAGTAGTATAGGACAGGGAGGTGGTAATTCCGGGGAGCTGTTTTTT
v_gene: TRBV19
abundance: .
d_gene: .
j_gene: TRBJ2-2

CDR3aa: CAISGPLETQYF
CDR3nt: TGTGCCATCAGTGGCCCCCTAGAGACCCAGTACTTC
v_gene: TRBV10-3
abundance: .
d_gene: .
j_gene: TRBJ2-5

CDR3aa: CASSPRPRETQYF
CDR3nt: TGTGCCAGCAGCCCCCGACCGAGAGAGACCCAGTACTTC
v_gene: TRBV7-8
abundance: .
d_gene: .
j_gene: TRBJ2-5

CDR3aa: CASSPPNTEAFF
CDR3nt: TGTGCCAGCTCACCACCGAACACTGAAGCTTTCTTT
v_gene: TRBV18
abundance: .
d_gene: .
j_gene: TRBJ1-1

CDR3aa: CASSQTPFDVQFF
CDR3nt: TGTGCCAGCAGCCAAACACCATTTGATGTGCAGTTCTTC
v_gene: TRBV11-2
abundance: .
d_gene: .
j_gene: TRBJ2-1

CDR3aa: CASSEDPIRVYEQYF
CDR3nt: TGTGCCAGCAGTGAAGATCCAATTAGGGTCTACGAGCAGTACTTC
v_gene: TRBV2
abundance: once
d_gene: .
j_gene: TRBJ2-7

CDR3aa: CASRTPTGGPSYEQYF
CDR3nt: TGTGCCAGCAGAACTCCTACAGGGGGACCTTCCTACGAGCAGTACTTC
v_gene: TRBV28
abundance: .
d_gene: TRBD1
j_gene: TRBJ2-7

CDR3aa: CASSDPDLSEAFF
CDR3nt: TGTGCCAGCAGTGACCCTGACTTGAGTGAAGCTTTCTTT
v_gene: TRBV6-1
abundance: .
d_gene: .
j_gene: TRBJ1-1

CDR3aa: CASSIDRFYGYTF
CDR3nt: TGTGCCAGTAGTATAGACAGATTCTATGGCTACACCTTC
v_gene: TRBV19
abundance: few
d_gene: .
j_gene: TRBJ1-2

CDR3aa: CASSKTSGAETQYF
CDR3nt: TGTGCCAGCAGTAAGACTAGCGGGGCAGAGACCCAGTACTTC
v_gene: TRBV6-1
abundance: .
d_gene: TRBD2
j_gene: TRBJ2-5

CDR3aa: CASSGPQINEKLFF
CDR3nt: TGTGCCAGCAGTGGCCCCCAAATTAATGAAAAACTGTTTTTT
v_gene: TRBV25-1
abundance: .
d_gene: .
j_gene: TRBJ1-4

CDR3aa: CASSPPKGDGYTF
CDR3nt: TGTGCCAGCTCACCTCCAAAGGGGGATGGCTACACCTTC
v_gene: TRBV18
abundance: .
d_gene: .
j_gene: TRBJ1-2

CDR3aa: CAWSVFGTGREKLFF
CDR3nt: TGTGCCTGGAGTGTTTTCGGGACAGGTCGGGAAAAACTGTTTTTT
v_gene: TRBV30
abundance: .
d_gene: TRBD1
j_gene: TRBJ1-4

CDR3aa: CASSLYREPSYEQYF
CDR3nt: TGTGCCAGCAGCTTATACAGGGAACCGTCCTACGAGCAGTACTTC
v_gene: TRBV7-3
abundance: few
d_gene: .
j_gene: TRBJ2-7

CDR3aa: CASTFSSNQPQHF
CDR3nt: TGTGCCAGCACTTTCAGTAGCAATCAGCCCCAGCATTTT
v_gene: TRBV2
abundance: few
d_gene: .
j_gene: TRBJ1-5

CDR3aa: CASSQAGQGGTEAFF
CDR3nt: TGCGCCAGCAGCCAGGCCGGACAGGGTGGGACTGAAGCTTTCTTT
v_gene: TRBV4-1
abundance: .
d_gene: TRBD1
j_gene: TRBJ1-1

CDR3aa: CASSPRGTGVSGANVLTF
CDR3nt: TGTGCCAGCAGTCCGCGAGGGACAGGGGTCTCTGGGGCCAACGTCCTGACTTTC
v_gene: TRBV27
abundance: .
d_gene: TRBD1
j_gene: TRBJ2-6

CDR3aa: CASSSSGGVDTEAFF
CDR3nt: TGTGCCAGCAGCTCCTCGGGGGGGGTGGACACTGAAGCTTTCTTT
v_gene: TRBV28
abundance: .
d_gene: .
j_gene: TRBJ1-1

CDR3aa: CASSYSVQKNQPQHF
CDR3nt: TGTGCCAGCAGTTACTCTGTCCAGAAAAATCAGCCCCAGCATTTT
v_gene: TRBV6-6
abundance: .
d_gene: .
j_gene: TRBJ1-5

CDR3aa: CATSRGQQGNGEQFF
CDR3nt: TGTGCCACCAGTAGAGGGCAACAGGGGAACGGTGAGCAGTTCTTC
v_gene: TRBV15
abundance: .
d_gene: TRBD1
j_gene: TRBJ2-1

CDR3aa: CASSLRGPGSNPDSGANVLTF
CDR3nt: TGTGCCAGTAGTCTCCGGGGCCCCGGGTCCAATCCAGACTCTGGGGCCAACGTCCTGACTTTC
v_gene: TRBV19
abundance: .
d_gene: .
j_gene: TRBJ2-6

CDR3aa: CASSGVTNTGELFF
CDR3nt: TGTGCCAGCAGCGGGGTAACGAACACCGGGGAGCTGTTTTTT
v_gene: TRBV4-2
abundance: .
d_gene: .
j_gene: TRBJ2-2

CDR3aa: CASSFTDRGGDTQYF
CDR3nt: TGCGCCAGCAGCTTTACGGACAGGGGTGGAGATACGCAGTATTTT
v_gene: TRBV5-1
abundance: .
d_gene: TRBD1
j_gene: TRBJ2-3

CDR3aa: CASSGDRGRTTDTQYF
CDR3nt: TGCGCCAGCAGTGGGGACAGGGGACGGACCACAGATACGCAGTATTTT
v_gene: TRBV10-1
abundance: .
d_gene: TRBD1
j_gene: TRBJ2-3

CDR3aa: CACGPLRHSGYTF
CDR3nt: TGTGCCTGTGGACCCCTAAGACATAGTGGCTACACCTTC
v_gene: TRBV30
abundance: .
d_gene: .
j_gene: TRBJ1-2

CDR3aa: CASVPGGVSPLHF
CDR3nt: TGTGCCAGCGTACCAGGGGGCGTTTCACCCCTCCACTTT
v_gene: TRBV7-2
abundance: few
d_gene: TRBD1
j_gene: TRBJ1-6

CDR3aa: CASSLQLQGSGNTIYF
CDR3nt: TGTGCCAGCAGCTTGCAGCTTCAGGGGTCTGGAAACACCATATATTTT
v_gene: TRBV5-5
abundance: .
d_gene: .
j_gene: TRBJ1-3

CDR3aa: CASSQGFGAGDNQPQHF
CDR3nt: TGCGCCAGCAGCCAAGGGTTTGGGGCAGGGGACAATCAGCCCCAGCATTTT
v_gene: TRBV4-1
abundance: .
d_gene: .
j_gene: TRBJ1-5

CDR3aa: CASSPQGAGTYEQYF
CDR3nt: TGTGCCAGCAGCCCACAGGGGGCAGGAACCTACGAGCAGTACTTC
v_gene: TRBV5-4
abundance: .
d_gene: TRBD1
j_gene: TRBJ2-7

CDR3aa: CASRGGELFF
CDR3nt: TGTGCCAGCAGGGGCGGGGAGCTGTTTTTT
v_gene: TRBV28
abundance: once
d_gene: .
j_gene: TRBJ2-2

CDR3aa: CASSFFSGGRTDTQYF
CDR3nt: TGTGCCAGCAGCTTCTTTAGCGGGGGCCGCACAGATACGCAGTATTTT
v_gene: TRBV7-2
abundance: .
d_gene: TRBD2
j_gene: TRBJ2-3

CDR3aa: CASSHSSSGLDSETQYF
CDR3nt: TGTGCCAGCAGCCATAGCAGCTCGGGGCTCGATAGTGAGACCCAGTACTTC
v_gene: TRBV4-2
abundance: .
d_gene: .
j_gene: TRBJ2-5

CDR3aa: CASSRQALYGYTF
CDR3nt: TGTGCCAGCAGCAGACAGGCTTTGTATGGCTACACCTTC
v_gene: TRBV7-9
abundance: .
d_gene: .
j_gene: TRBJ1-2

CDR3aa: CASTRTRGNSPLHF
CDR3nt: TGTGCCAGCACCAGGACCCGGGGGAATTCACCCCTCCACTTT
v_gene: TRBV5-4
abundance: .
d_gene: .
j_gene: TRBJ1-6

CDR3aa: CASSSGWGTEAFF
CDR3nt: TGTGCCAGCAGCTCAGGGTGGGGCACTGAAGCTTTCTTT
v_gene: TRBV7-9
abundance: .
d_gene: .
j_gene: TRBJ1-1

CDR3aa: CASSYRAGMNTEAFF
CDR3nt: TGTGCCAGCAGTTACAGGGCAGGGATGAACACTGAAGCTTTCTTT
v_gene: TRBV6-5
abundance: .
d_gene: .
j_gene: TRBJ1-1

CDR3aa: CSVRILLGNEQFF
CDR3nt: TGCAGCGTCCGGATCCTTCTTGGCAATGAGCAGTTCTTC
v_gene: TRBV29-1
abundance: .
d_gene: .
j_gene: TRBJ2-1

CDR3aa: CASSNPSGGPNTGELFF
CDR3nt: TGTGCCAGCAGCAACCCTAGCGGGGGGCCGAACACCGGGGAGCTGTTTTTT
v_gene: TRBV7-3
abundance: .
d_gene: TRBD2
j_gene: TRBJ2-2

CDR3aa: CASSEEGLAKNIQYF
CDR3nt: TGTGCCAGCAGTGAAGAGGGGTTAGCCAAAAACATTCAGTACTTC
v_gene: TRBV2
abundance: .
d_gene: .
j_gene: TRBJ2-4

CDR3aa: CASSARQGAAEAFF
CDR3nt: TGTGCCAGTAGTGCCCGACAGGGGGCGGCTGAAGCTTTCTTT
v_gene: TRBV19
abundance: .
d_gene: TRBD1
j_gene: TRBJ1-1

CDR3aa: CASSHSSSGTWSYNEQFF
CDR3nt: TGCGCCAGCAGCCATTCCTCGTCCGGGACGTGGTCCTACAATGAGCAGTTCTTC
v_gene: TRBV4-3
abundance: .
d_gene: .
j_gene: TRBJ2-1